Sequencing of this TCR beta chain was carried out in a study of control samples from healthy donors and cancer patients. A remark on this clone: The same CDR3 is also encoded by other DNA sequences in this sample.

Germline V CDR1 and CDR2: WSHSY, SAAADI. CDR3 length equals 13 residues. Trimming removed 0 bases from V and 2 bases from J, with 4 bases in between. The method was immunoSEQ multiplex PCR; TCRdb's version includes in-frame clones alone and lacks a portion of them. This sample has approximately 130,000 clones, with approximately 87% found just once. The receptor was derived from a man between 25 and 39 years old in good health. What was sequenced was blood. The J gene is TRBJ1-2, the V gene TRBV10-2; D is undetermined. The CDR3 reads CASSESGNYGYTF. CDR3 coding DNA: TGCGCCAGCAGTGAGTCAGGGAACTATGGCTACACCTTC.